The 23 T cell receptor beta chains below come from one sample, sequenced in a study of T-cell memory formation after mild COVID-19. TCRdb used MiXCR to reprocess the 5' RACE reads, holding one entry per CDR3 protein. Here the sample spans a few hundred thousand distinct CDR3 sequences, around 27% being singletons. The source material was PBMCs or a T cell subset sorted from them (not recorded which). Every receptor here comes from an adult woman who had mild COVID-19 (a few samples of this study predate the infection). Cell type and time point are not known.

The chain carries TRBV5-5 and TRBJ1-4, with D tentatively TRBD1 (6 bases). This CDR3 has 15 amino acids. From germline, CDR1 is SGHKS and CDR2 YYEKEE (reference sequence). V was shortened by 0 bases and J by 8 bases, with 14 bases between the two germline ends. CDR3 nucleotide sequence: TGTGCCAGCAGCTTGGCCACGGGGGCGGAAGAAAAACTGTTTTTT. Residues: CASSLATGAEEKLFF.

The chain has TRBV12-3 or TRBV12-4 and TRBJ2-3; D is possibly TRBD2 (6 bases). Trimming cost V 5 bases and J 4 bases, with 16 bases left between them. The CDR3 consists of 15 residues. The DNA for the CDR3 is TGTGCCAGCAGTCCGCCGGGACTTGGTTCAGATACGCAGTATTTT. Translated: CASSPPGLGSDTQYF.

This clonotype was detected only a few times. This sequence joins TRBV5-1 and TRBJ1-2; 7 bases align to TRBD1. There are 13 residues in the CDR3. After removal of 2 bases from V and 3 bases from J, the junction contained 1 base not matched to a gene. CDR1 and CDR2 from the germline V gene are SGHRS and YFSETQ. The CDR3 coding sequence is TGCGCCAGCAGCTTCAGGGGGGACTATGGCTACACCTTC. Translating gives CASSFRGDYGYTF.

The chain has TRBV12-3 or TRBV12-4 and TRBJ2-7; 7 bases align to TRBD2. The CDR3 runs 13 residues. The ends lost 8 bases at V and 2 bases at J; junction bases unmatched: 6. The CDR3 DNA sequence: TGTGCCAGCTGCGGGGGAGTGGCCTACGAGCAGTACTTC. Amino acids: CASCGGVAYEQYF.

The chain is built from TRBV7-6 and TRBJ2-1, with unresolved D. Germline V CDR1 and CDR2: SGHVS, FNYEAQ. The length of the CDR3 is 14 residues. Trimming took 6 bases from V and 6 from J, leaving 15 bases between them. In DNA form, the CDR3 reads TGTGCCAGCAGGCCGAGCCCCTTCTTCAATGAGCAGTTCTTC. This translates into CASRPSPFFNEQFF. The full variable domain, its missing parts supplied by reference TRBV7-6 and TRBJ2-1, is GAGVSQSPRYKVTKRGQDVALRCDPISGHVSLYWYRQALGQGPEFLTYFNYEAQQDKSGLPNDRFSAERPEGSISTLTIQRTEQRDSAMYRCASRPSPFFNEQFFGPGTRLTVL.

This clonotype has at least ten counts. The genes are TRBV7-8 and TRBJ2-1; the D gene is possibly TRBD1 (5 bases). CDR1 is SGHVS, CDR2 FQNEAQ, per germline. Trimming removed 5 bases from V and 5 bases from J, with 13 bases in between. The CDR3 is 14 amino acids. The CDR3 loop reads CASSPQTVNNEQFF. In DNA form, the CDR3 reads TGTGCCAGCAGCCCCCAGACAGTTAACAATGAGCAGTTCTTC.

This clonotype was found many times. V gene TRBV7-9 combines with J gene TRBJ1-2; no definite D call. CDR1 is SEHNR and CDR2 is FQNEAQ in the germline V gene (reference sequence). With 4 bases removed from V and 2 bases from J, the gap between germline ends came to 8 bases. The CDR3 sequence is 13 residues long. CDR3 in DNA: TGTGCCAGCAGCTCCGGGAGGAACTATGGCTACACCTTC. It encodes CASSSGRNYGYTF. Full variable domain (rest looked up from reference TRBV7-9 and TRBJ1-2): DTGVSQNPRHKITKRGQNVTFRCDPISEHNRLYWYRQTLGQGPEFLTYFQNEAQLEKSRLLSDRFSAERPKGSFSTLEIQRTEQGDSAMYLCASSSGRNYGYTFGSGTRLTVV.

The chain is built from TRBV19 and TRBJ2-1; perhaps TRBD1 as D (6 bases). The ends were cut back, 2 bases at V and 5 bases at J, with 19 bases in the middle. The CDR3 covers 17 residues. Germline CDR1 and CDR2: LNHDA and SQIVND (reference sequence). The CDR3 DNA follows: TGTGCCAGTAGTATAATGGGGGCAGGGATGGTGGACAATGAGCAGTTCTTC. This encodes CASSIMGAGMVDNEQFF. The full variable domain, with the rest looked up from reference TRBV19 and TRBJ2-1, is DGGITQSPKYLFRKEGQNVTLSCEQNLNHDAMYWYRQDPGQGLRLIYYSQIVNDFQKGDIAEGYSVSREKKESFPLTVTSAQKNPTAFYLCASSIMGAGMVDNEQFFGPGTRLTVL.

This clonotype was seen only a few times. The chain joins TRBV10-3 to TRBJ2-1, with TRBD2 matching 8 bases. V was pared by 4 bases and J by 1 base, with 6 bases of the junction left unmatched. CDR1 ENHRY and CDR2 SYGVKD come from the germline V gene. This CDR3 has 16 residues. CDR3 bases: TGTGCCATCAGTGTCACTAGCGGTCTTTCCTACAATGAGCAGTTCTTC. Its protein product is CAISVTSGLSYNEQFF.

The chain combines TRBV12-3 or TRBV12-4 with TRBJ1-1; no reliable D call. This CDR3 is 14 amino acids long. Trimming pared 6 bases from V and 2 bases from J, leaving 13 bases between. CDR3 protein: CASSNSDRNTEAFF. In DNA, the CDR3 is TGTGCCAGCAGCAATAGCGACCGTAACACTGAAGCTTTCTTT.

This chain connects TRBV7-6 to TRBJ1-5; D is unresolved. Between the trimmed V and J ends, which lost 5 bases and 7 bases, there was a span of 15 bases. This CDR3 is 14 amino acids long. Germline V CDR1 and CDR2: SGHVS, FNYEAQ. The CDR3 loop is CASSLPGSGQPQHF. The CDR3 nucleotides read TGTGCCAGCAGCCTCCCGGGGTCCGGGCAGCCCCAGCATTTT.

This clonotype has more than one count but fewer than ten. The chain combines TRBV12-3 or TRBV12-4 with TRBJ2-1; 9 bases map to TRBD2. The J segment lost 0 bases and the V segment lost 3 bases, leaving 6 bases of the junction unmatched. The CDR3 runs to 17 residues. The CDR3 DNA follows: TGTGCCAGCAGTTTCGGGCTAGCGGGGAGCTCCTACAATGAGCAGTTCTTC. It codes for CASSFGLAGSSYNEQFF.

This clonotype was observed a few times. V gene TRBV29-1 combines with J gene TRBJ1-1, with 9 bases matching TRBD1. Germline CDR1 is SQVTM and CDR2 is ANQGSEA. The CDR3 contains 15 residues. V gave up 6 bases and J gave up 1 base; unmatched junction bases: 9. Here the CDR3 reads CSVRTGGGGNTEAFF. In DNA form, the CDR3 reads TGCAGCGTCCGAACAGGGGGCGGTGGGAACACTGAAGCTTTCTTT.

This clonotype was found a few times. The chain uses TRBV30 and TRBJ2-6, with D possibly TRBD2 on 5 matching bases. The CDR3 extends over 17 amino acids. V gave up 3 bases and J gave up 5 bases, with 20 bases separating them. In germline, CDR1 is GTSNPN, CDR2 SVGIG (reference sequence). The chain's CDR3 is CAWRPGTPTTWANVLTF. The CDR3 region has the DNA TGTGCCTGGAGACCGGGAACCCCAACAACCTGGGCCAACGTCCTGACTTTC.

This clonotype occurred many times. This rearrangement joins TRBV5-6 to TRBJ2-7, with a tentative D call TRBD2 (6 bases). The CDR3 extends over 16 amino acids. CDR1 and CDR2 (germline): SGHDT, YYEEEE. Trimming took off 7 bases at V and 0 bases at J, with 20 bases between the two ends. This chain's CDR3 is CASSDPPGRISYEQYF. CDR3 nucleotides: TGTGCCAGCTCCGATCCTCCCGGGAGAATCTCCTACGAGCAGTACTTC.

V usage is TRBV6-5 and J usage is TRBJ2-2, with D perhaps TRBD1 or TRBD2 (6 bases each). Germline V gives CDR1 MNHEY, CDR2 SVGAGI. The V end was cut by 0 bases, the J end by 1 base, with 12 bases between. CDR3 size: 17 residues. The CDR3 nucleotides are TGTGCCAGCAGTTACTCACGGGAGACAGGGAACACCGGGGAGCTGTTTTTT. As protein: CASSYSRETGNTGELFF.

The chain recombines TRBV19 with TRBJ1-1, with D unresolved. CDR1 is LNHDA and CDR2 is SQIVND in the germline V gene (reference sequence). V gave up 4 bases and J gave up 1 base, with 13 bases separating them. The CDR3 totals 15 residues. The DNA of the CDR3 is TGTGCCAGTAGTACCCTCAACCCCGGGAACACTGAAGCTTTCTTT. This sequence encodes CASSTLNPGNTEAFF.

The chain recombines TRBV29-1 with TRBJ2-1; 9 bases are shared with TRBD1. Trimming took 5 bases from V and 6 from J; bases not matched to a gene: 5. The V gene's germline CDR1 is SQVTM and CDR2 ANQGSEA. The CDR3 extends over 13 amino acids. The CDR3 region is CSVRDRDVNEQFF. The CDR3 DNA reads TGCAGCGTTCGGGACAGGGATGTCAATGAGCAGTTCTTC.

This clonotype was counted a few times. The CDR3 sequence: CASSLQGGLNYGYTF. CDR3 nucleotides: TGTGCCAGCAGCCTACAGGGGGGCCTCAACTATGGCTACACCTTC. V gene TRBV7-6 combines with J gene TRBJ1-2, with 8 bases that match TRBD1. V shed 5 bases, J shed 2 bases, and the junction held 7 bases outside the gene matches. Germline CDR1 and CDR2: SGHVS and FNYEAQ. This CDR3 has 15 residues.

V and J are TRBV9 and TRBJ1-4, with D possibly TRBD1 on 6 matching bases. Germline CDR1 is SGDLS and CDR2 is YYNGEE. V lost 3 bases to trimming and J lost 8 bases, with 11 bases between them. CDR3 length: 13 amino acids. CDR3 in DNA: TGTGCCAGCAGCGCCGGACAGCGGGAAAAACTGTTTTTT. Translating gives CASSAGQREKLFF.

This clonotype has just a few counts. The V and J genes are TRBV20-1 and TRBJ2-7; no reliable D call. Germline CDR1 reads DFQATT; CDR2 reads SNEGSKA (reference sequence). The CDR3 loop spans 14 amino acids. V lost 1 base to trimming and J lost 2 bases, with 12 bases between them. As DNA, the CDR3 is TGCAGTGCTAGAGCGGATTCATATCCCTACGAGCAGTACTTC. This sequence encodes CSARADSYPYEQYF.

In its sample, this clonotype was seen a few times. The chain carries TRBV10-3 and TRBJ2-1, with D unclear. The germline V gene has CDR1 ENHRY and CDR2 SYGVKD. The CDR3 loop spans 13 amino acids. The V end lost 0 bases, the J end lost 8 bases, and 8 bases lay between the germline ends. The CDR3 DNA is TGTGCCATCAGTGAGTCAAACTCGGATGAGCAGTTCTTC. Translating it yields CAISESNSDEQFF.

This clonotype was detected only a few times. The chain recombines TRBV7-6 with TRBJ2-7; tentatively, D is TRBD2 (6 bases). There are 16 residues in the CDR3. The ends were cut back, 5 bases at V and 2 bases at J, with 19 bases in the middle. Germline lookup yields CDR1 SGHVS and CDR2 FNYEAQ. CDR3 sequence (DNA): TGTGCCAGCAGCGCCTTGGGTCGGGACTTAACCTACGAGCAGTACTTC. Its protein is CASSALGRDLTYEQYF. The full variable domain, in which reference TRBV7-6 and TRBJ2-7 provide the parts outside the CDR3, is GAGVSQSPRYKVTKRGQDVALRCDPISGHVSLYWYRQALGQGPEFLTYFNYEAQQDKSGLPNDRFSAERPEGSISTLTIQRTEQRDSAMYRCASSALGRDLTYEQYFGPGTRLTVT.